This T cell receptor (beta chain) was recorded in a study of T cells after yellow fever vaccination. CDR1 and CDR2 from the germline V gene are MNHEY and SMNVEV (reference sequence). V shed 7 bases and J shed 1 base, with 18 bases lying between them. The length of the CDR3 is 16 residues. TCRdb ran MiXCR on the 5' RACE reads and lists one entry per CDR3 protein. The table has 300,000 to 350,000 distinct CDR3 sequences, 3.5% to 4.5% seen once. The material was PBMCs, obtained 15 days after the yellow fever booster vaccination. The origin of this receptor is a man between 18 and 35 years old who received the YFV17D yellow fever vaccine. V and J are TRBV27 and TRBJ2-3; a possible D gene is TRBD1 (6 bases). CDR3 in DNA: TGTGCCAGCAAACTAGTGGGGGCGAGGGGCACAGATACGCAGTATTTT. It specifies CASKLVGARGTDTQYF.